Presented here are 20 T cell receptor beta chains from one specimen sequenced in a study of CD8+ T cells in alopecia areata. The treatment denotes: oral pan-JAK inhibitor, 5-10 mg twice daily. Extraction and reverse transcription of RNA yielded cDNA as the sequencing template. The protocol was immunoSEQ multiplex PCR, while the TCRdb copy is restricted to in-frame clones and leaves out a portion. The repertoire consists of 150,000 to 200,000 clones, with 60% occurring once and the leading ten covering 0.95% to 1.1%. The starting material was CD4+ T cells sorted from blood, obtained at week 24, from a patient treated with tofacitinib. These receptor sequences come from a human donor with alopecia areata.

The gene calls are TRBV28 and TRBJ1-5; unclear D gene. The V end was cut by 6 bases, the J end by 2 bases, with 5 bases between. CDR1 is MDHEN, CDR2 SYDVKM, per germline. CDR3 size: 12 residues. The CDR3 here is CASRGGNQPQHF. DNA of the CDR3: TGTGCCAGCAGAGGTGGCAATCAGCCCCAGCATTTT.

The chain carries TRBV10-3 and TRBJ2-5; D assignment may be TRBD1 or TRBD2 (5 bases each). V gave up 0 bases and J gave up 5 bases, with 22 bases separating them. CDR3 size: 18 residues. Germline lookup yields CDR1 ENHRY and CDR2 SYGVKD. CDR3 in amino acids: CAISESARDGGRRETQYF. As DNA, the CDR3 is TGTGCCATCAGTGAGTCGGCACGGGACGGTGGAAGGAGGGAGACCCAGTACTTC.

V gene TRBV2 combines with J gene TRBJ2-2; 8 bases are shared with TRBD1. CDR3 length equals 13 residues. Trimming removed 6 bases from V and 4 bases from J; junction bases left unmatched: 1. Per the germline V gene, CDR1 is SNHLY and CDR2 is FYNNEI. The CDR3 coding sequence is TGTGCCAGCAGGGACAGGGTCACCGGGGAGCTGTTTTTT. Its protein is CASRDRVTGELFF.

V usage is TRBV5-5 and J usage is TRBJ2-5; 9 bases are shared with TRBD1. Losses at the gene ends were 2 bases for V and 3 bases for J; bases not matched to a gene: 11. Germline V gives CDR1 SGHKS, CDR2 YYEKEE (reference sequence). The CDR3 spans 17 residues. Here the CDR3 DNA reads TGTGCCAGCAGCTTTGAGATCCGTGGGACAGGGAAAGAGACCCAGTACTTC. It encodes CASSFEIRGTGKETQYF.

The V gene is TRBV4-3, the J gene TRBJ2-3; 9 nucleotides agree with TRBD2. The CDR3 loop spans 17 amino acids. V shed 4 bases and J 2 bases; nucleotides not matched to a gene: 10. Germline CDR1 is LGHNA and CDR2 is YSLEER. The CDR3, as DNA: TGCGCCAGCAGCCTGGCTTTTGAGCGGGGGGTCACAGATACGCAGTATTTT. Its translation is CASSLAFERGVTDTQYF.

This clone was observed a few times. The rearrangement links TRBV5-6 to TRBJ1-1, with D possibly matching TRBD1 (5 bases). Looked up from germline, CDR1 is SGHDT and CDR2 is YYEEEE. The length of the CDR3 is 12 residues. Trimming pared 6 bases from V and 7 bases from J, leaving 13 bases between. The CDR3 DNA sequence: TGTGCCAGCACCCAACCGGGGCTTGAAGCTTTCTTT. Translation gives CASTQPGLEAFF.

The chain carries TRBV7-2 and TRBJ2-1; 10 nucleotides line up with TRBD2. Germline-derived CDR1 and CDR2 are SGHTA and FQGNSA. With 3 bases clipped from V and 9 bases from J, the junction kept 5 bases outside the gene matches. This CDR3 is 14 amino acids long. CDR3: CASSLIRTSGEQFF. CDR3 sequence (DNA): TGTGCCAGCAGCTTGATACGGACTAGCGGTGAGCAGTTCTTC.

The chain joins TRBV6-1 to TRBJ2-1; either TRBD1 or TRBD2 may fit D (5 bases each). This CDR3 comprises 14 residues. Trimming stripped 6 bases from V and 0 bases from J, with 9 bases between. Germline-derived CDR1 and CDR2 are MNHNS and SASEGT. CDR3 residues: CASRGDLSYNEQFF. In nucleotides, the CDR3 is TGTGCCAGCAGGGGGGACCTCTCCTACAATGAGCAGTTCTTC.

A few counts support this clone. The same CDR3 arises from other DNA sequences in this sample as well. V is TRBV7-2 and J is TRBJ2-1, with no clear D. The germline gives CDR1 SGHTA, CDR2 FQGNSA. The CDR3 runs to 15 residues. With 1 base removed from V and 0 bases from J, the gap between germline ends came to 7 bases. The CDR3 nucleotides read TGTGCCAGCAGCTTAGAGTTGAGCTCCTACAATGAGCAGTTCTTC. This gives the protein CASSLELSSYNEQFF.

This clone was detected once. The chain carries TRBV6-5 and TRBJ1-1; the D gene is possibly TRBD1 (5 bases). The CDR3 covers 12 residues. With 6 bases removed from V and 3 bases from J, the gap between germline ends came to 8 bases. Germline loops: CDR1 MNHEY, CDR2 SVGAGI. Written as DNA, the CDR3 is TGTGCCAGCAGCCGGGGGGACACTGAAGCTTTCTTT. Translation gives CASSRGDTEAFF.

This clone has just one count. V and J are TRBV23-1 and TRBJ1-2, with D hard to call. TRBV23-1 has ORF status, its function being uncertain. This CDR3 is built from 16 residues. Between the trimmed V and J ends, which lost 2 bases and 2 bases, there was a span of 15 bases. The CDR3 nucleotides are TGCGCCAGCAGTCAAGAGGAGGGTATGAGGAACTATGGCTACACCTTC. As protein: CASSQEEGMRNYGYTF.

The sample holds many counts of this clone. The V and J genes are TRBV11-2 and TRBJ2-1; possibly TRBD1 or TRBD2 for D (5 bases each). The germline V and J ends were trimmed by 0 bases and 7 bases, with 16 bases remaining between them. This CDR3 has 16 amino acids. CDR1 and CDR2 from the germline V gene are SGHAT and FQNNGV. CDR3 region: CASSLDGAGRGNEQFF. CDR3 coding DNA: TGTGCCAGCAGCTTAGACGGGGCAGGGCGTGGTAATGAGCAGTTCTTC.

The V and J genes are TRBV25-1 and TRBJ1-2, with 7 bases fitting TRBD1. Germline-derived CDR1 and CDR2 are MGHDK and SYGVNS. The CDR3 runs 13 residues. After removal of 5 bases from V and 6 bases from J, the junction contained 6 bases not matched to a gene. This CDR3 reads CASSLTGKNGYTF. The CDR3, as DNA: TGTGCCAGCAGTTTGACAGGGAAGAATGGCTACACCTTC.

The V call is TRBV7-2, the J call TRBJ2-2; unclear D gene. Per the germline V gene, CDR1 is SGHTA and CDR2 is FQGNSA. CDR3 length: 14 residues. The germline V and J ends were trimmed by 3 bases and 2 bases, with 7 bases remaining between them. The CDR3 region has the DNA TGTGCCAGCAGCTTTGTTATTAACACCGGGGAGCTGTTTTTT. Protein sequence: CASSFVINTGELFF.

The chain joins TRBV11-2 to TRBJ2-2; D call uncertain. Germline values: CDR1 SGHAT, CDR2 FQNNGV. The CDR3 length is 16 residues. Trimming cost V 1 base and J 0 bases, with 9 bases left between them. In nucleotides, the CDR3 is TGTGCCAGCAGCTTAGGGACGTTCGCGAACACCGGGGAGCTGTTTTTT. Amino acids: CASSLGTFANTGELFF.

This clone was counted ten times or more. The chain employs TRBV10-3 and TRBJ1-2; D not certain. Germline V gene sequence: CDR1 ENHRY, CDR2 SYGVKD. This CDR3 is built from 14 residues. V was clipped by 3 bases and J by 1 base, with 9 bases between them. CDR3 in DNA: TGTGCCATCAGTGAAAGAAGAGATAACTATGGCTACACCTTC. Translating it yields CAISERRDNYGYTF.

The chain is built from TRBV4-3 and TRBJ2-7; no clear D. CDR1 LGHNA and CDR2 YSLEER come from the germline V gene. With 0 bases removed from V and 0 bases from J, the gap between germline ends came to 9 bases. The CDR3 has 15 amino acids. This chain's CDR3 is CASSQDLGSSYEQYF. The CDR3 DNA sequence: TGCGCCAGCAGCCAAGATCTCGGCTCCTCCTACGAGCAGTACTTC.

The chain is built from TRBV29-1 and TRBJ1-1, with D maybe TRBD1 (5 bases). This CDR3 has 13 residues. CDR1 SQVTM and CDR2 ANQGSEA come from the germline V gene. Trimming removed 4 bases at V and 1 base at J, with 10 bases between. The CDR3: CSVGEQANTEAFF. In nucleotides, the CDR3 is TGCAGCGTTGGTGAACAGGCGAACACTGAAGCTTTCTTT.

V is TRBV7-3 and J is TRBJ2-5, with D perhaps matching TRBD2 (6 bases). Trimming cost V 2 bases and J 2 bases, with 9 bases left between them. Germline CDR1 reads SGHTA; CDR2 reads FQGTGA. This CDR3 region has 14 residues. CDR3 DNA: TGTGCCAGCAGCTTATCTGGGGGGCAAGAGACCCAGTACTTC. As protein: CASSLSGGQETQYF. The whole variable domain, remainder taken from reference TRBV7-3 and TRBJ2-5, is GAGVSQTPSNKVTEKGKYVELRCDPISGHTALYWYRQSLGQGPEFLIYFQGTGAADDSGLPNDRFFAVRPEGSVSTLKIQRTERGDSAVYLCASSLSGGQETQYFGPGTRLLVL.

This clone was detected a few times. The chain employs TRBV5-6 and TRBJ2-3; D ambiguous. V dropped 0 bases and J dropped 2 bases, with 7 bases sitting between them. Looked up from germline, CDR1 is SGHDT and CDR2 is YYEEEE. There are 14 residues in the CDR3. The CDR3 spells CASSLGIATDTQYF. CDR3 nucleotides: TGTGCCAGCAGCTTGGGGATAGCCACAGATACGCAGTATTTT.